These T cell receptor beta chains were read from a single sample in a study of cytomegalovirus exposure and HLA in healthy donors. Measured with immunoSEQ multiplex PCR; TCRdb has only the in-frame clones, and not every one. The data hold fewer than 120,000 clones, with 88% observed a single time. The sequenced sample was PBMCs. The origin of the receptors is a woman between 25 and 40 years old in good health and CMV-seropositive. CDR3s include the opening cysteine and the closing phenylalanine or tryptophan. The D gene is left open where the match is weak. Rows may omit the clone size; those that give it use once, few, many or a size class.

d_gene: NA; abundance: NA; j_gene: TRBJ1-2; v_gene: TRBV4-3; CDR3aa: CASSQAGDRRGYTF; CDR3nt: TGCGCCAGCAGCCAAGCAGGGGATCGACGTGGCTACACCTTC
d_gene: TRBD1; abundance: NA; j_gene: TRBJ1-4; v_gene: TRBV9; CDR3aa: CASSVGTGTGGEKLFF; CDR3nt: TGTGCCAGCAGCGTAGGGACCGGGACAGGGGGTGAAAAACTGTTTTTT
d_gene: NA; abundance: NA; j_gene: TRBJ1-1; v_gene: TRBV4-3; CDR3aa: CASSPTVINTEAFF; CDR3nt: TGCGCCAGCAGCCCAACAGTTATAAACACTGAAGCTTTCTTT
d_gene: TRBD2; abundance: NA; j_gene: TRBJ2-5; v_gene: TRBV2; CDR3aa: CASETSGRALETQYF; CDR3nt: TGTGCCAGCGAGACTAGCGGGAGGGCCCTCGAGACCCAGTACTTC
d_gene: NA; abundance: NA; j_gene: TRBJ1-2; v_gene: TRBV6-5; CDR3aa: CASTPATMGGYTF; CDR3nt: TGTGCCAGCACCCCAGCCACGATGGGCGGCTACACCTTC
d_gene: TRBD2; abundance: NA; j_gene: TRBJ2-1; v_gene: TRBV11-1; CDR3aa: CASSHASGGSYNEQFF; CDR3nt: TGTGCCAGCAGCCACGCTAGCGGGGGCTCCTACAATGAGCAGTTCTTC
d_gene: NA; abundance: medium-sized; j_gene: TRBJ2-2; v_gene: TRBV6-1; CDR3aa: CASSEGATTGELFF; CDR3nt: TGTGCCAGCAGTGAAGGGGCAACCACCGGGGAGCTGTTTTTT
d_gene: TRBD2; abundance: NA; j_gene: TRBJ2-5; v_gene: TRBV28; CDR3aa: CASRETTGLAGGPKETQYF; CDR3nt: TGTGCCAGCAGGGAAACGACGGGACTAGCGGGAGGGCCTAAAGAGACCCAGTACTTC
d_gene: TRBD1; abundance: NA; j_gene: TRBJ2-7; v_gene: TRBV4-2; CDR3aa: CASSRSGQGAYEQYF; CDR3nt: TGTGCCAGCAGCCGATCGGGACAGGGGGCCTACGAGCAGTACTTC
d_gene: NA; abundance: NA; j_gene: TRBJ1-5; v_gene: TRBV18; CDR3aa: CASSPSSRVGQPQHF; CDR3nt: TGTGCCAGCTCACCATCTTCCAGGGTTGGTCAGCCCCAGCATTTT
d_gene: TRBD1; abundance: NA; j_gene: TRBJ2-3; v_gene: TRBV5-4; CDR3aa: CASSWDRAGTDTQYF; CDR3nt: TGTGCCAGCAGCTGGGACAGGGCCGGCACAGATACGCAGTATTTT
d_gene: TRBD2; abundance: NA; j_gene: TRBJ2-2; v_gene: TRBV11-3; CDR3aa: CASSLGGAGSGELFF; CDR3nt: TGTGCCAGCAGCTTAGGGGGAGCGGGATCCGGGGAGCTGTTTTTT
d_gene: NA; abundance: NA; j_gene: TRBJ2-2; v_gene: TRBV25-1; CDR3aa: CASSEQIGTRELFF; CDR3nt: TGTGCCAGCAGTGAGCAAATCGGGACAAGGGAGCTGTTTTTT